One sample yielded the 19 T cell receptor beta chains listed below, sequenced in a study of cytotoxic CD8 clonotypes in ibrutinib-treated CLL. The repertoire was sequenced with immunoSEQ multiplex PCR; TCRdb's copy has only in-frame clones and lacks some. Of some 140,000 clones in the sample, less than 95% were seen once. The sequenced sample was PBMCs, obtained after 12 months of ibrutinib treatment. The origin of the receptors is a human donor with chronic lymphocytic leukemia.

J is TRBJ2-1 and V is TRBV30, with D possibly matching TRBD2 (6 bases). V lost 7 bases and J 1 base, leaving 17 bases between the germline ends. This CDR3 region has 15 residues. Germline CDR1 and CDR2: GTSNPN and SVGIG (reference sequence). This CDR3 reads CAYSRDSSSYNEQFF. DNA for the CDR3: TGTGCCTACAGCCGGGACTCATCATCCTACAATGAGCAGTTCTTC.

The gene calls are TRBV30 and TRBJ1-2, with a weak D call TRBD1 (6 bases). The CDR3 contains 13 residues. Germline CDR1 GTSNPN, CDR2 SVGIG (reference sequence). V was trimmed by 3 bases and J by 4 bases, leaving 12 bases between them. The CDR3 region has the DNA TGTGCCTGGAGCGATCAGGGGTCCTATGGCTACACCTTC. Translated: CAWSDQGSYGYTF.

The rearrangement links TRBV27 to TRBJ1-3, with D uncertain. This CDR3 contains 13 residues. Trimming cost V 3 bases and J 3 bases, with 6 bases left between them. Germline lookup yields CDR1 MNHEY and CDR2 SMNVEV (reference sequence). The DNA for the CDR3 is TGTGCCAGCAGTTTCCAATTTGGAAACACCATATATTTT. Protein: CASSFQFGNTIYF.

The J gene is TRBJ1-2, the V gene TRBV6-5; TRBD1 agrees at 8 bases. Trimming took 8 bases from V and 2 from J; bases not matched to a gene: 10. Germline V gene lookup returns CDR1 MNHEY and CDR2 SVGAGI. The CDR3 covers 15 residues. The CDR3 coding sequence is TGTGCCAGCTCCCGGACAGGGAGGGGAAACTATGGCTACACCTTC. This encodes CASSRTGRGNYGYTF.

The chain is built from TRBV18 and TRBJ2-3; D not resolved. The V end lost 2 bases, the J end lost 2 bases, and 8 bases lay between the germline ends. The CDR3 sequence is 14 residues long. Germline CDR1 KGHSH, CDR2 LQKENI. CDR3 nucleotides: TGTGCCAGCTCACCATTGTCTAACACAGATACGCAGTATTTT. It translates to CASSPLSNTDTQYF.

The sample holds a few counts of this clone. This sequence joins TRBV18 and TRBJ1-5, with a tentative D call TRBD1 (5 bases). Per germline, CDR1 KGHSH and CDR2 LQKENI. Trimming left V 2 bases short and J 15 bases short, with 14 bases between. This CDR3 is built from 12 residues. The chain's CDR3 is CASSPERGIRHF. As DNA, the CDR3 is TGTGCCAGCTCACCAGAGAGGGGTATTCGGCATTTT.

CDR3 nucleotides: TGTGCCTGGAGTGTCTCACCAACTAATGAAAAACTGTTTTTT. Protein sequence: CAWSVSPTNEKLFF. The chain joins TRBV30 to TRBJ1-4; D uncertain. V gave up 0 bases and J gave up 0 bases, with 5 bases separating them. This CDR3 has 14 amino acids. Germline V gene data show CDR1 as GTSNPN and CDR2 as SVGIG (reference sequence).

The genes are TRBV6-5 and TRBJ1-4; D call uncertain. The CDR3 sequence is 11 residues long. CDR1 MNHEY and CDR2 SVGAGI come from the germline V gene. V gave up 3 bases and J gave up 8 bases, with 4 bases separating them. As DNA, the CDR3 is TGTGCCAGCAGTTATGGAGAAAAACTGTTTTTT. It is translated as CASSYGEKLFF.

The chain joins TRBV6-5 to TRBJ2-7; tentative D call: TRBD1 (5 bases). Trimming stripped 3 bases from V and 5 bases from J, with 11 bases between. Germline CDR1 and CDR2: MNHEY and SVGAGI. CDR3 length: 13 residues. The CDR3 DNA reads TGTGCCAGCAGTTATCGGCAGGGCGACGAGCAGTACTTC. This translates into CASSYRQGDEQYF.

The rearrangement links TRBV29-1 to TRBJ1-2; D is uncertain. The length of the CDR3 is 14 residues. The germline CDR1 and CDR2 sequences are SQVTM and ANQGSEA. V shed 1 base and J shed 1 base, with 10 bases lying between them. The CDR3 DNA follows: TGCAGCGTTGAAGTCGATGAGGATAACTATGGCTACACCTTC. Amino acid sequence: CSVEVDEDNYGYTF.

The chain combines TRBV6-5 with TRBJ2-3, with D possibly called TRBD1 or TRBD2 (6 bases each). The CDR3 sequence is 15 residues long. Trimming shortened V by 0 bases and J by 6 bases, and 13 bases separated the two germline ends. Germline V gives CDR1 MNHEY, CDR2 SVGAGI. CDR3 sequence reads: CASSYSHLGGDTQYF. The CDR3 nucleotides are TGTGCCAGCAGTTACTCCCATTTAGGGGGGGATACGCAGTATTTT.

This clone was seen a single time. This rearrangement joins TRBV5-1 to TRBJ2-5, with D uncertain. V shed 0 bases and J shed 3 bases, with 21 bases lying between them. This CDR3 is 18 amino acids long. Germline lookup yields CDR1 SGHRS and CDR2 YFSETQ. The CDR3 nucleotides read TGCGCCAGCAGCTTGGCAAACGGTGGTGACAATTCCGAAGAGACCCAGTACTTC. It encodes CASSLANGGDNSEETQYF.

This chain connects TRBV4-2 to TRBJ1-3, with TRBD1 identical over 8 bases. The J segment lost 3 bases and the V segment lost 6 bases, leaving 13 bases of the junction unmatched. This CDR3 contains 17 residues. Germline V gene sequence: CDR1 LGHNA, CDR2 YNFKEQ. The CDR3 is CASSRTAAGGLGNTIYF. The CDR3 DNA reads TGTGCCAGCAGTCGCACCGCGGCAGGGGGCCTTGGAAACACCATATATTTT.

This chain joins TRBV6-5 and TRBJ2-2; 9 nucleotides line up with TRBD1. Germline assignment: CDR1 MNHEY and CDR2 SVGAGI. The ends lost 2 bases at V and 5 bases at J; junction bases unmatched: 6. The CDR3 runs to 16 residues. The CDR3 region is CASSYQPGQGTGELFF. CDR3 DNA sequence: TGTGCCAGCAGTTACCAACCGGGACAGGGAACCGGGGAGCTGTTTTTT.

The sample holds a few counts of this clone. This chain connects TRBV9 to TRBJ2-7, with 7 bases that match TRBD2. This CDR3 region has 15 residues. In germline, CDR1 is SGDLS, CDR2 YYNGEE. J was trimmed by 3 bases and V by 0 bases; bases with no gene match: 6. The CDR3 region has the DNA TGTGCCAGCAGCGTAGCTCCGGGAGGAAACTACGAGCAGTACTTC. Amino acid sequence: CASSVAPGGNYEQYF.

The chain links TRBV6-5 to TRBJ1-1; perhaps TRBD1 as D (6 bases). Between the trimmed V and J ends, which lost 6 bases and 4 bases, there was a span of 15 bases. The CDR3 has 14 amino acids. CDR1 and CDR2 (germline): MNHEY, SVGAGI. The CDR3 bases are TGTGCCAGCAGGCCAGGGGATGATCGCACTGAAGCTTTCTTT. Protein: CASRPGDDRTEAFF.

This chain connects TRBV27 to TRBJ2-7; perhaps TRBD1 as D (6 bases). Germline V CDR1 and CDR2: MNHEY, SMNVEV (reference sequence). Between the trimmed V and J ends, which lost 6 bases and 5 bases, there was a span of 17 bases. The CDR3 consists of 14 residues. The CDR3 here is CASRRAGVVDEQYF. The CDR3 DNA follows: TGTGCCAGCAGGCGGGCAGGGGTTGTCGACGAGCAGTACTTC.

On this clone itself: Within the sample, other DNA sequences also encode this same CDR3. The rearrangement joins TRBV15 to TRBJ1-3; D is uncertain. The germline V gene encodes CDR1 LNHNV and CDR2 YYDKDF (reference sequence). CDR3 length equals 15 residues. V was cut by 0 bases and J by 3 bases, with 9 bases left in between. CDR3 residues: CATSRDRASGNTIYF. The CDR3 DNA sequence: TGTGCCACCAGCAGAGATCGGGCGAGTGGAAACACCATATATTTT.

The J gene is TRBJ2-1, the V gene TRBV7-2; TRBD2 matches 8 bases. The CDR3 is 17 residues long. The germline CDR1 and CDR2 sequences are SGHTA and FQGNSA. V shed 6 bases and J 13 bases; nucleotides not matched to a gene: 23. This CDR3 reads CASSSIDVGGAERSQFF. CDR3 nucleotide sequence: TGTGCCAGCAGTTCCATCGATGTCGGGGGGGCGGAAAGATCACAGTTCTTC.